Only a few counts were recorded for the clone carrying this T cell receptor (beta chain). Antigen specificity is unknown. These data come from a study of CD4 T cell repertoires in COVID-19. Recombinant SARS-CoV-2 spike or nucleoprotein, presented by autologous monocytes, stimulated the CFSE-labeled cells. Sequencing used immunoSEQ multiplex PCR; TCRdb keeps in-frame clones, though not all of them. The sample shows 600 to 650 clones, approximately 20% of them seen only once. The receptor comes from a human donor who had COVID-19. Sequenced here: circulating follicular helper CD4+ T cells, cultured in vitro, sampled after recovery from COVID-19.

CDR3 in amino acids: CASSTHRGAAHEQFF. For the CDR3, the DNA is TGTGCCAGCAGCACCCACAGGGGGGCGGCCCATGAGCAGTTCTTC. The V gene is TRBV21-1, the J gene TRBJ2-1; TRBD1, as called in the table, went unchecked against the DNA. TRBV21-1 is designated a pseudogene. The CDR3 loop spans 15 amino acids.